Listed here is a single TCR beta chain. This sample was included in a study of shared clonotypes between healthy human individuals. CDR3 length: 14 residues. Trimming removed 6 bases from V and 0 bases from J, with 9 bases in between. The germline gives CDR1 MDHEN, CDR2 SYDVKM. Sequencing used immunoSEQ multiplex PCR; TCRdb keeps in-frame clones, though not all of them. Of approximately 2.5 million clones in the sample, 93% are singletons; the top ten hold more than 0.35%. The sample taken for sequencing was naive CD4+ T cells from PBMCs. Subset defined: CD45RA+ positively selected. The chain links TRBV28 to TRBJ2-1; D not certain. The origin of this receptor is a man younger than 35 in good health. Some clones in this sample may be carry-over from other donors' samples. CDR3 nucleotides: TGTGCCAGCAGGACGCCCCACTCCTACAATGAGCAGTTCTTC. Translating gives CASRTPHSYNEQFF.